What follows are 14 T cell receptor beta chains derived from one specimen sequenced in a study of control samples from healthy donors and cancer patients. Clones were sequenced by immunoSEQ multiplex PCR, and TCRdb holds only the in-frame ones, with some missing. The sample gives over 75,000 clones, 90% to 95% of which show up once; 15% to 19% is in the top ten. The sequenced sample was blood. These receptors came from a man aged 30 to 45 in good health.

The chain employs TRBV7-6 and TRBJ2-7; a weak D match, TRBD1 (5 bases). The CDR3 length is 15 residues. Between the trimmed V and J ends, which lost 5 bases and 3 bases, there was a span of 17 bases. Per germline, CDR1 SGHVS and CDR2 FNYEAQ. CDR3 in DNA: TGTGCCAGCAGCCCGGACACTTCGCGAGTCTACGAGCAGTACTTC. Amino acid sequence: CASSPDTSRVYEQYF.

The V and J genes are TRBV30 and TRBJ1-6; 8 bases agree with TRBD1. With 2 bases clipped from V and 5 bases from J, the junction kept 5 bases outside the gene matches. Per germline, CDR1 GTSNPN and CDR2 SVGIG (reference sequence). CDR3 length: 15 amino acids. The CDR3 loop is CAWSRGQGDNSPLHF. DNA for the CDR3: TGTGCCTGGAGTCGTGGACAGGGAGATAATTCACCCCTCCACTTT.

CDR3 DNA: TGTGCCAGCAGTTTATCGACGGTTAGCGTGGGGGGGGACTATGGCTACACCTTC. It encodes CASSLSTVSVGGDYGYTF. The genes are TRBV27 and TRBJ1-2; tentatively, D is TRBD1 (5 bases). The CDR3 contains 18 residues. Per germline, CDR1 MNHEY and CDR2 SMNVEV (reference sequence). V was trimmed by 0 bases and J by 3 bases, leaving 20 bases between them.

The chain recombines TRBV9 with TRBJ2-3, with 10 bases aligning to TRBD1. Germline V CDR1 and CDR2: SGDLS, YYNGEE. The CDR3 sequence is 13 residues long. Trimming at V came to 4 bases and at J to 8 bases, leaving 4 bases not matched to a gene. The CDR3 bases are TGTGCCAGCAGCCGACAGGGGGCGAGTACGCAGTATTTT. Protein: CASSRQGASTQYF.

This clone was seen just once. The rearrangement uses TRBV19 and TRBJ1-1; D may be TRBD1 (6 bases). The CDR3 covers 14 residues. Between the trimmed V and J ends, which lost 6 bases and 2 bases, there was a span of 13 bases. Germline V lookup: CDR1 LNHDA, CDR2 SQIVND (reference sequence). In DNA form, the CDR3 reads TGTGCCAGTAGATGGACAGCGATAAACACTGAAGCTTTCTTT. This encodes CASRWTAINTEAFF.

This chain joins TRBV19 and TRBJ2-1; 8 positions match TRBD2. Germline lookup yields CDR1 LNHDA and CDR2 SQIVND (reference sequence). The CDR3 is made up of 13 amino acids. V lost 7 bases to trimming and J lost 10 bases; unmatched junction nucleotides: 9. As DNA, the CDR3 is TGTGCCAGTATCACCGGGGGGGTTAGCGAGCAGTTCTTC. Translating gives CASITGGVSEQFF.

The chain is built from TRBV5-1 and TRBJ1-1; 8 bases match TRBD1. Germline loops: CDR1 SGHRS, CDR2 YFSETQ. The CDR3 covers 16 residues. J lost 8 bases, V lost 4 bases, and 16 bases had no gene match. Here the CDR3 reads CASSTGQGVAPIEAFF. The CDR3 coding sequence is TGCGCCAGCAGCACCGGACAGGGCGTAGCACCGATCGAAGCTTTCTTT. Complete variable domain (other parts from reference TRBV5-1 and TRBJ1-1): KAGVTQTPRYLIKTRGQQVTLSCSPISGHRSVSWYQQTPGQGLQFLFEYFSETQRNKGNFPGRFSGRQFSNSRSEMNVSTLELGDSALYLCASSTGQGVAPIEAFFGQGTRLTVV.

This clone is a singleton in its sample. This sequence joins TRBV10-2 and TRBJ2-7, with 7 nucleotides matching TRBD2. The ends lost 3 bases at V and 3 bases at J; junction bases unmatched: 8. Per the germline V gene, CDR1 is WSHSY and CDR2 is SAAADI. This CDR3 is 15 amino acids long. CDR3 DNA: TGCGCCAGCAGTGATAGAGCTAGCGGTTACTACGAGCAGTACTTC. Translating gives CASSDRASGYYEQYF.

A word on this clone: One end of the junction does not line up with germline, which may come from a read error. The chain combines TRBV7-9 with TRBJ2-1; D is undetermined. The length of the CDR3 is 11 residues. The V gene's germline CDR1 is SEHNR and CDR2 FQNEAQ (reference sequence). The CDR3 is CASRLDNEQFF. The CDR3 region has the DNA TGTGCCAGCAGGTTAGACAATGAGCAGTTCTTC.

The J gene is TRBJ2-3, the V gene TRBV24-1, with 9 nucleotides matching TRBD1. Germline trimming cut 3 bases from V and 2 bases from J; bases unmatched to any gene: 5. Germline assignment: CDR1 KGHDR and CDR2 SFDVKD. This CDR3 has 16 residues. The CDR3 loop reads CATSDVQGATTDTQYF. For the CDR3, the DNA is TGTGCCACCAGTGATGTACAGGGGGCTACCACAGATACGCAGTATTTT.

V gene TRBV28 combines with J gene TRBJ1-1, with a weak D call TRBD1 (5 bases). Germline V gives CDR1 MDHEN, CDR2 SYDVKM. The CDR3 extends over 15 amino acids. The V end lost 8 bases, the J end lost 1 base, and 17 bases lay between the germline ends. CDR3 in amino acids: CASPSPRGPNTEAFF. CDR3 coding DNA: TGTGCCAGCCCCAGTCCCCGGGGCCCGAACACTGAAGCTTTCTTT.

The V call is TRBV4-1, the J call TRBJ2-3, with TRBD1 matching 10 bases. The CDR3 is 17 amino acids. V lost 0 bases, J lost 5 bases, and 8 bases stayed unmatched. Germline CDR1 and CDR2: MGHRA and YSYEKL. The CDR3 nucleotides are TGCGCCAGCAGCCAAGATCCGACAGGGGGCCTTTTAGATACGCAGTATTTT. The encoded protein is CASSQDPTGGLLDTQYF.

The CDR3: CASSRRADYNEQFF. The CDR3 bases are TGTGCCAGCAGCCGGAGGGCCGACTACAATGAGCAGTTCTTC. The chain links TRBV6-5 to TRBJ2-1; D may be TRBD2 (6 bases). The germline CDR1 and CDR2 sequences are MNHEY and SVGAGI. The CDR3 totals 14 residues. Deletions cut 6 bases from V and 3 bases from J, with 12 bases between.

The chain recombines TRBV10-2 with TRBJ2-7, with 8 bases matching TRBD1. Germline trimming cut 8 bases from V and 5 bases from J; bases unmatched to any gene: 8. The V gene's germline CDR1 is WSHSY and CDR2 SAAADI. The length of the CDR3 is 13 residues. The CDR3 region is CASQLTGDHEQYF. CDR3 bases: TGCGCCAGCCAACTGACAGGGGACCACGAGCAGTACTTC.